Here is one TCR beta chain with its context. What this receptor recognizes is not known. A much more abundant neighbour one base away suggests this may be a read error. The sample's time point label, decoded: 24 weeks on oral tofacitinib. The sample's treatment or condition label, in plain terms: oral pan-JAK inhibitor, 5-10 mg twice daily. Peripheral blood and lesional scalp punch biopsies were obtained from patients with alopecia areata. After PBMCs were isolated by density centrifugation and stained for CD3, CD4 and CD8, a FACSAria was used to sort CD4+ and CD8+ T cells. Preparation of the library involved the immunoSEQ multiplex PCR assay. RNA was extracted from all samples and reverse transcribed into cDNA as template for TCR sequencing. SuperScript III was used to make first-strand cDNA, primed with a 2:1 mix of oligo-dT and random hexamers. Amplification bias was assessed with a synthetic immune receptor repertoire, and residual bias was removed computationally. As for the authors' bioinformatics: Raw reads were preprocessed for error removal, and CDR3 was defined according to IMGT conventions as running from the conserved cysteine to phenylalanine. To get clonality, Shannon entropy was normalized by log2 of the number of productive unique TCRs and the result was subtracted from 1. Whether each scalp clone was CD4 or CD8 was inferred by checking scalp TCRbeta sequences against the CD4 and CD8 repertoires from sorted blood. TCRdb obtained this table from immuneACCESS and retained in-frame rearrangements with V and J assigned. These tables miss some clones; where compared with another copy, unresolved V genes account for less than half of the shortfall, and the remainder is unexplained. V and J calls and clone size are given by that table; D and trimming were obtained from the DNA. The sample table contains about 160,000 clones; only one count was recorded for less than 70% of them. The top ten clonotypes cover 14% of the sample.

The entry originates in a study of CD8+ T cells in alopecia areata (dated by TCRdb to 2017 to 2018). Context from the whole study: The treated patients took part in an open-label pilot trial in which moderate-to-severe alopecia areata was treated with oral tofacitinib at 5 to 10 mg twice daily. Tofacitinib was administered for 6 to 18 months, and 6 months of follow-up off drug were then conducted to assess delayed response and recurrence. Disease severity in treated patients was measured with the SALT score, which quantifies the percentage of affected scalp surface area. In both human patients and the C3H/HeJ mouse model, the study applied high-throughput TCRbeta sequencing to look at T cell clonal expansion in alopecia areata. In humans, TCRbeta sequencing was performed on scalp tissue and on sorted CD4+ and CD8+ peripheral blood T cells from healthy controls and from patients with patchy or totalis/universalis alopecia areata. Biopsies were taken from tofacitinib-treated patients at baseline and at 4 and 24 weeks of treatment, and a later scalp biopsy was taken in several of the tofacitinib-treated patients. Scalp clonality was compared across normal scalp (n=4), patchy alopecia areata scalp (n=8), and alopecia totalis/universalis scalp (n=8). RNA was obtained with the PAXgene miRNA kit for fixed scalp, the miRNeasy kit for PBMCs, and the RNeasy kit for mouse skin. TCRbeta CDR3 regions were amplified by immunoSEQ multiplex PCR with 35 Vbeta forward and 13 Jbeta reverse primers. Overall study results and their limits: Shared TCR sequences between patients were less evident than in mice, which may be partly attributable to HLA diversity in the patient population. During tofacitinib treatment, many expanded lesional clones remained in scalp and blood, and this persistence may partly explain relapse after treatment is stopped. The treated cohort was small, with a single nonresponder, so links between baseline CD8+ expansion and response need larger studies. Scalp clonality and the number of expanded CD8+ clones among the top 100 scalp clones were significantly decreased by tofacitinib. Unlike mouse skin, which is dominated by gammadelta T cells, normal human skin has resident alphabeta T cells that are also sequenced, and this complicates analysis of the scalp TCR repertoire. Compared with normal scalp, lesional scalp had higher clonality and more expanded CD8+ clones, particularly in alopecia totalis/universalis, a pattern that suggests antigenic drive.

V drops 7 bases and J drops 0 bases, leaving 5 bases in between. Its CDR3 holds 12 amino acids, cysteine through phenylalanine. Only the CDR3 DNA stays, 36 bases, in frame from base 1. CDR1 MGHDK and CDR2 SYGVNS were looked up in the germline V gene. The TCR was taken from a human donor with alopecia areata. Specimen: CD4+ T cells sorted from blood, collected at week 24, from a patient treated with tofacitinib. The V gene is TRBV25-1 and the J gene is TRBJ2-3; the D gene is unclear. For the CDR3, the sequence is CASTSSTDTQYF. The DNA reads as follows: TGTGCCAGCACCTCTAGCACAGATACGCAGTATTTT.